These T cell receptor beta chains were read from a single sample in a study of cytomegalovirus exposure and HLA in healthy donors. Generated by immunoSEQ multiplex PCR, the TCRdb table keeps only in-frame clones and is missing some. The sample includes approximately 180,000 clones, approximately 12% of them seen just once. Sequenced sample: PBMCs. Every receptor here comes from a man aged 50-60 years in good health and CMV-seropositive. Each CDR3 is given with its conserved first and last residue. The order of the fields is D gene, V gene, J gene, clone size, CDR3 DNA, CDR3 protein. D genes are given only for firm matches. Size values are once, few and many counts, or a class for expanded clones, and some rows have none.

TRBD1	TRBV2	TRBJ2-7	-	TGTGCCAGCAGTGAAAGGACAGGGATATACGAGCAGTACTTC	CASSERTGIYEQYF
-	TRBV2	TRBJ1-1	few	TGTGCCAGTAAGACAGCCCGGGACACTGAAGCTTTCTTT	CASKTARDTEAFF
-	TRBV4-3	TRBJ1-2	few	TGCGCCAGCAGCCAGGATTATCGTGGGGCAGGTGGCTACACCTTC	CASSQDYRGAGGYTF
TRBD2	TRBV7-2	TRBJ2-5	-	TGTGCCAGCAGCTTCTCGCGGGGGGGCCAGGAGACCCAGTACTTC	CASSFSRGGQETQYF
TRBD1	TRBV6-6	TRBJ1-1	few	TGTGCCAGCAGCCCAAGGACAGGGAACTCTGAAGCTTTCTTT	CASSPRTGNSEAFF
TRBD1	TRBV28	TRBJ1-1	-	TGTGCCAGCAGACCAGGGGGCGCGGGGACTGAAGCTTTCTTT	CASRPGGAGTEAFF
-	TRBV9	TRBJ2-2	-	TGTGCCAGCAGCGTAGAGAGCAGGCAGGCCGGGGAGCTGTTTTTT	CASSVESRQAGELFF
TRBD1	TRBV4-3	TRBJ2-5	few	TGCGCCAGCAGCCTGAACAGGGGCCCCCAAGAGACCCAGTACTTC	CASSLNRGPQETQYF
-	TRBV19	TRBJ1-4	-	TGTGCCAGTAGTATGGAGGTAGGACCCCTGTTTGAAAAACTGTTTTTT	CASSMEVGPLFEKLFF
TRBD1	TRBV7-9	TRBJ2-3	few	TGTGCCAGCAGCTGGGGGGACAGGAGCACAGATACGCAGTATTTT	CASSWGDRSTDTQYF
-	TRBV5-4	TRBJ2-5	few	TGTGCCAGCACCATGAAGAGACACCAACAAGAGACCCAGTACTTC	CASTMKRHQQETQYF
TRBD1	TRBV7-2	TRBJ2-3	-	TGTGCCAGCAGTCCGGACAGGGGGACCGCAGATACGCAGTATTTT	CASSPDRGTADTQYF
-	TRBV6-5	TRBJ1-1	-	TGTGCCAGCAGTTCTTGGACAGAGCGCTCGTCTGAAGCTTTCTTT	CASSSWTERSSEAFF
-	TRBV6-1	TRBJ1-5	-	TGTGCCAGCAGTGAACGGGAACTTCAGCCCCAGCATTTT	CASSERELQPQHF
TRBD1	TRBV18	TRBJ1-1	few	TGTGCCAGCTCAATAACAGGGGGGACTGAAGCTTTCTTT	CASSITGGTEAFF
-	TRBV5-4	TRBJ1-3	-	TGTGCCAGCAGCTTGGGTAGCAGTGTACCCAGCTCTGGAAACACCATATATTTT	CASSLGSSVPSSGNTIYF
TRBD1	TRBV5-1	TRBJ1-2	few	TGCGCCAGCAGCTTCGACAGGGTTAACTATGGCTACACCTTC	CASSFDRVNYGYTF
TRBD2	TRBV10-3	TRBJ2-5	-	TGTGCCATCAATAGCGGGGGGGCACGGGAGACCCAGTACTTC	CAINSGGARETQYF
TRBD1	TRBV5-4	TRBJ2-5	few	TGTGCCAGCAGCCGCGAAACCACAGGGGTTGGGGAGACCCAGTACTTC	CASSRETTGVGETQYF
TRBD1	TRBV2	TRBJ1-5	few	TGTGCCAGCAGTGGACAGGGGAATCAGCCCCAGCATTTT	CASSGQGNQPQHF
TRBD2	TRBV29-1	TRBJ2-1	-	TGCAGCGTTGAAACCCTAGCGGGGGGGGTTTATGAGCAGTTCTTC	CSVETLAGGVYEQFF
-	TRBV4-3	TRBJ1-4	few	TGCGCCAGCAGCCAAGTAACCGGGGCAACTAATGAAAAACTGTTTTTT	CASSQVTGATNEKLFF
TRBD2	TRBV5-4	TRBJ2-3	-	TGTGCCAGCAGCACCCCGGGACTAGCGGGGGTGGATACGCAGTATTTT	CASSTPGLAGVDTQYF
-	TRBV5-6	TRBJ2-1	few	TGTGCCAGCAGCTGGGGGGATGAGCAGTTCTTC	CASSWGDEQFF
TRBD2	TRBV7-9	TRBJ2-3	-	TGTGCCAGCAGCCAGAGCGGGGGGCGTAGCACAGATACGCAGTATTTT	CASSQSGGRSTDTQYF
-	TRBV29-1	TRBJ1-6	-	TGCAGCGTTCGTAGCTCCTATAATTCACCCCTCCACTTT	CSVRSSYNSPLHF